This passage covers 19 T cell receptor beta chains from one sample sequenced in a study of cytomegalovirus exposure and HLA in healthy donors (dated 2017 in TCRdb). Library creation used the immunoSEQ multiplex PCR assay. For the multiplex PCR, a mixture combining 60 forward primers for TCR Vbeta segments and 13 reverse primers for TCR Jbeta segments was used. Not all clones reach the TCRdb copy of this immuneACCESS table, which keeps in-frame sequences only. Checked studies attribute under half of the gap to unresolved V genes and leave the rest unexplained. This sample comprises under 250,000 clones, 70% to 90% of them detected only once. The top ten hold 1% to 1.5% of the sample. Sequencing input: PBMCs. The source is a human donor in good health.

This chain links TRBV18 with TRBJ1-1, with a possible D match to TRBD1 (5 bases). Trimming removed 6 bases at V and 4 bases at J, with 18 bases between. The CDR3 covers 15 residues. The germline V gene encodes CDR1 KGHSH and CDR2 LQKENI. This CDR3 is CASSQGEGLGTEAFF. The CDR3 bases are TGTGCCAGCTCTCAAGGGGAGGGGCTCGGCACTGAAGCTTTCTTT.

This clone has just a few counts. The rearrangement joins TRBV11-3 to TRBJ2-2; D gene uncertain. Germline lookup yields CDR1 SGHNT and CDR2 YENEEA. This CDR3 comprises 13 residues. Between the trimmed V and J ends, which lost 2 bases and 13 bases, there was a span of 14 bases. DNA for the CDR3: TGTGCCAGCAGCTTAACGATCGACTCCTTGCTGTTTTTT. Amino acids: CASSLTIDSLLFF.

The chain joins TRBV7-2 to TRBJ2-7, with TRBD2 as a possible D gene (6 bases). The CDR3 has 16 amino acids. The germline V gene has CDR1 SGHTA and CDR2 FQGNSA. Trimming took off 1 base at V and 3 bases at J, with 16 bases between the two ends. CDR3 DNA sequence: TGTGCCAGCAGCTTAGGGTCTAGCGCGGTGGGCTACGAGCAGTACTTC. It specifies CASSLGSSAVGYEQYF.

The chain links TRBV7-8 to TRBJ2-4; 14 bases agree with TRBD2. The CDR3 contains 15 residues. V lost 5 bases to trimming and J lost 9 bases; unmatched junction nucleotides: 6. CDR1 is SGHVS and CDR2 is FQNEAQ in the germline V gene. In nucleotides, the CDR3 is TGTGCCAGCAGCGGGACTAGCGGGAGTCGTGGCATTCAGTACTTC. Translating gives CASSGTSGSRGIQYF.

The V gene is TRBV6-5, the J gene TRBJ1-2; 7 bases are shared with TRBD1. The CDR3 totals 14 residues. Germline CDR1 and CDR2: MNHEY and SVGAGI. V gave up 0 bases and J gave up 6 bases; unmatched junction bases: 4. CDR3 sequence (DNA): TGTGCCAGCAGTTACTCCGACAGGGTAGATGGCTACACCTTC. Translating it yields CASSYSDRVDGYTF.

CDR3 sequence (DNA): TGTGCCAGCAGTTCACCGGACAGGGCTGAAGCTTTCTTT. Its translation is CASSSPDRAEAFF. The chain links TRBV28 to TRBJ1-1; 8 bases fit TRBD1. Trimming took 4 bases from V and 6 from J; bases not matched to a gene: 4. The CDR3 totals 13 residues. The germline V gene has CDR1 MDHEN and CDR2 SYDVKM.

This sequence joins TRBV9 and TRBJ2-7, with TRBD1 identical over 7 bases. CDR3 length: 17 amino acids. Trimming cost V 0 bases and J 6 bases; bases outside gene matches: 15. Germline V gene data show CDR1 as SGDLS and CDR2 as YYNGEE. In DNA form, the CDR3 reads TGTGCCAGCAGCGTAGAAAGAGGTGAGGGGGCGTTCGCCGAGCAGTACTTC. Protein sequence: CASSVERGEGAFAEQYF.

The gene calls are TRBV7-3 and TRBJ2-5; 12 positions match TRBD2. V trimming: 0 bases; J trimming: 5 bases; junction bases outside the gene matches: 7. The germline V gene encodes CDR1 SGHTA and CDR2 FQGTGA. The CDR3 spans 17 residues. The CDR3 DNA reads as TGTGCCAGCAGCTTAACGGGACTAGCGGGTGCCGGGGAGACCCAGTACTTC. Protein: CASSLTGLAGAGETQYF.

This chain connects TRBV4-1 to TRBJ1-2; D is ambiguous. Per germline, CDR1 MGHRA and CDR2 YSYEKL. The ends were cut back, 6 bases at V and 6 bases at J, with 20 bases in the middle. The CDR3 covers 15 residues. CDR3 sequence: CASRPTPAGSDGYTF. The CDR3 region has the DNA TGCGCCAGCAGGCCTACTCCGGCGGGTTCGGATGGCTACACCTTC.

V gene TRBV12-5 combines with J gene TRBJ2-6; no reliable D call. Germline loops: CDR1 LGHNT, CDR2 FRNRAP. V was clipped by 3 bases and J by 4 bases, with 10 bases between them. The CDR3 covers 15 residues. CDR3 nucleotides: TGTGCTAGTGGTTTCTCAGGCGCCGGGGCCAACGTCCTGACTTTC. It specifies CASGFSGAGANVLTF. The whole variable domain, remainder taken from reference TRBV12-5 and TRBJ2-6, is DARVTQTPRHKVTEMGQEVTMRCQPILGHNTVFWYRQTMMQGLELLAYFRNRAPLDDSGMPKDRFSAEMPDATLATLKIQPSEPRDSAVYFCASGFSGAGANVLTFGAGSRLTVL.

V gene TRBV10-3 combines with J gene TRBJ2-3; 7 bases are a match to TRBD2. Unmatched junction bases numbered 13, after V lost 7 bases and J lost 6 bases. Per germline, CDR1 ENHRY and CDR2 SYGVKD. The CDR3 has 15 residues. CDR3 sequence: CAIKGSREGLDTQYF. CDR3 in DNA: TGTGCCATCAAAGGGTCGAGGGAGGGCTTGGATACGCAGTATTTT.

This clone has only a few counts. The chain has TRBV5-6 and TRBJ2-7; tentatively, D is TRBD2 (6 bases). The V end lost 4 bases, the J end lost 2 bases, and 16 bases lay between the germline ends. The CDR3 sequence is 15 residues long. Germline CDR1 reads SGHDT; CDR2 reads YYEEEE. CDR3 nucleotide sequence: TGTGCCAGCAGCCTCCCCCACGGGGGAGCCTACGAGCAGTACTTC. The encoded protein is CASSLPHGGAYEQYF.

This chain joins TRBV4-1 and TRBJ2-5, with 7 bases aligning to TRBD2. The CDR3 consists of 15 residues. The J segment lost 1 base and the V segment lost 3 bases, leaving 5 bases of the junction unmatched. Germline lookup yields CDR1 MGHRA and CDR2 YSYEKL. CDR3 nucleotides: TGCGCCAGCAGCCAGATTAGCGGGTCCCAAGAGACCCAGTACTTC. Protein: CASSQISGSQETQYF.

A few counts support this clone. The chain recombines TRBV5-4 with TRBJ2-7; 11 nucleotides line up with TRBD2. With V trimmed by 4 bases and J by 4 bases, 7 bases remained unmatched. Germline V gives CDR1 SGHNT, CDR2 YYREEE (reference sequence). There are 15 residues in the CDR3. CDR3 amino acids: CASSRGGTSGYEQYF. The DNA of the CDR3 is TGTGCCAGCAGCCGGGGCGGGACTAGCGGTTACGAGCAGTACTTC.

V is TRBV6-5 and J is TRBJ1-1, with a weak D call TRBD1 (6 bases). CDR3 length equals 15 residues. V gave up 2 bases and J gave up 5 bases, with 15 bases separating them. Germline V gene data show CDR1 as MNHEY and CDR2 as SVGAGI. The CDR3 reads CASSYGTGSGTEAFF. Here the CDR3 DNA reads TGTGCCAGCAGTTACGGAACAGGGTCGGGTACTGAAGCTTTCTTT.

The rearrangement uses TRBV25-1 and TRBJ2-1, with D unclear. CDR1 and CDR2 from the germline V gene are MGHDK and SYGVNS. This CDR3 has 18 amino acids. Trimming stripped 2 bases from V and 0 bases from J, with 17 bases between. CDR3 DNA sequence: TGTGCCAGCAGTGAAGCAAGTAGCATGCCCCCCTCCTACAATGAGCAGTTCTTC. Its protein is CASSEASSMPPSYNEQFF.

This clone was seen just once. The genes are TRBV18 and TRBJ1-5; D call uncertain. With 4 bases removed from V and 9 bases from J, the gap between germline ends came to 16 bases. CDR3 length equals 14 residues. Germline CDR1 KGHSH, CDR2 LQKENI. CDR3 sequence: CASSLRTGVRPQHF. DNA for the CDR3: TGTGCCAGCTCACTCCGGACTGGAGTGCGGCCCCAGCATTTT.

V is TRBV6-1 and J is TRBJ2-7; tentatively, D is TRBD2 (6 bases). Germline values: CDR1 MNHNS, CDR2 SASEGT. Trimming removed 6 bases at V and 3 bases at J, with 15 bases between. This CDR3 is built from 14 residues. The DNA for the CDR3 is TGTGCCAGCAGAGGACTGGGGGGTTACTACGAGCAGTACTTC. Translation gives CASRGLGGYYEQYF.

The DNA for the CDR3 is TGTGCCAGCAGTGGGAGATCAGGGGATAATAATGAAAAACTGTTTTTT. Its translation: CASSGRSGDNNEKLFF. This chain uses TRBV6-1 with TRBJ1-4; possible D gene TRBD1, 6 bases. Trimming shortened V by 4 bases and J by 4 bases, and 16 bases separated the two germline ends. Germline V CDR1 and CDR2: MNHNS, SASEGT. The length of the CDR3 is 16 residues.